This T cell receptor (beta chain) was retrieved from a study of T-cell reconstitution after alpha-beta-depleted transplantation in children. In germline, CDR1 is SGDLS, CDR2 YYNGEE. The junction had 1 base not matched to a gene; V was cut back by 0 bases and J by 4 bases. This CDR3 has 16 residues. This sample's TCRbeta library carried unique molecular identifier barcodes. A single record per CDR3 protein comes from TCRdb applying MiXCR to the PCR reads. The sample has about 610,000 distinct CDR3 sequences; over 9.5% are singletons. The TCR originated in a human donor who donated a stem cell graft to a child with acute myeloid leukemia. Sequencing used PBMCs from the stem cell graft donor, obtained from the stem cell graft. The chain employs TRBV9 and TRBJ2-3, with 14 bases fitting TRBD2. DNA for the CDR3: TGTGCCAGCAGCGTAGGGACTAGCGGGAGGTCAGATACGCAGTATTTT. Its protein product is CASSVGTSGRSDTQYF.